These 12 T cell receptor beta chains were all obtained from the same sample, sequenced in a study of human T cells and chemical hapten exposure (dated by TCRdb to the early 2020s). Sample time point, as interpreted from the label and publication: patch test 1, 2 weeks after DPC sensitization. The treatment or condition label for this specimen denotes: therapeutic diphenylcyclopropenone sensitization with weekly scalp DPC. Libraries were prepared through RACE. This sample was sequenced with a NextSeq 500. Through fastp at Q25 and MiXCR, TCRdb rebuilt clones from the public reads, retaining in-frame beta chains. Every CDR3 protein is listed once, alongside the most common genes and DNA of its rows. Across this sample there are about 74,000 distinct CDR3 sequences, with 30% to 35% seen only once. Jointly, the top ten make up 8.9% of the sample. This sample comprised whole blood, obtained in connection with sensitization to the hapten diphenylcyclopropenone (DPC). The receptors shown here come from a man between 35 and 55 years old with alopecia areata. Some clones in this sample may be carry-over from other donors' samples.

This clonotype has just a few counts. J is TRBJ1-4 and V is TRBV28, with 9 bases that match TRBD1. This CDR3 region has 14 residues. V dropped 6 bases and J dropped 3; count of bases not matched to a gene: 2. Germline V lookup: CDR1 MDHEN, CDR2 SYDVKM. The CDR3 is CASSRTGANEKLFF. The CDR3 nucleotides read TGTGCCAGCAGCCGGACAGGGGCTAATGAAAAACTGTTTTTT.

The rearrangement links TRBV27 to TRBJ2-4; D gene unclear. Germline V CDR1 and CDR2: MNHEY, SMNVEV (reference sequence). The V end was cut by 4 bases, the J end by 0 bases, with 10 bases between. The CDR3 is 15 amino acids. The CDR3 coding sequence is TGTGCCAGCAGTTCCCCGCGGCTAGCCAAAAACATTCAGTACTTC. This gives the protein CASSSPRLAKNIQYF.

The CDR3 region is CASSSSGTTETGELFF. CDR3 sequence (DNA): TGCGCCAGCAGCTCGTCCGGGACTACCGAAACCGGGGAGCTGTTTTTT. The chain uses TRBV5-1 and TRBJ2-2, with 7 bases that match TRBD2. V trimming: 3 bases; J trimming: 5 bases; junction bases outside the gene matches: 10. Looked up from germline, CDR1 is SGHRS and CDR2 is YFSETQ. The CDR3 covers 16 residues.

The chain couples TRBV20-1 to TRBJ2-5; D call uncertain. The CDR3 loop spans 15 amino acids. V gave up 0 bases and J gave up 0 bases, with 11 bases separating them. Looked up from germline, CDR1 is DFQATT and CDR2 is SNEGSKA (reference sequence). The CDR3 here is CSARDSQSYQETQYF. DNA for the CDR3: TGCAGTGCTAGAGATTCGCAGTCATACCAAGAGACCCAGTACTTC.

The V and J genes are TRBV28 and TRBJ2-7; 11 positions agree with TRBD2. The J segment lost 2 bases and the V segment lost 6 bases, leaving 18 bases of the junction unmatched. Germline values: CDR1 MDHEN, CDR2 SYDVKM. The CDR3 covers 19 residues. The CDR3 DNA is TGTGCCAGCAGCAACCCACCCGGGACTAGCGGCGTGGGTGCCTACGAGCAGTACTTC. Translation gives CASSNPPGTSGVGAYEQYF. Looking up the rest from reference TRBV28 and TRBJ2-7 gives the full variable domain: DVKVTQSSRYLVKRTGEKVFLECVQDMDHENMFWYRQDPGLGLRLIYFSYDVKMKEKGDIPEGYSVSREKKERFSLILESASTNQTSMYLCASSNPPGTSGVGAYEQYFGPGTRLTVT.

The rearrangement uses TRBV28 and TRBJ2-7; D is perhaps TRBD2 (5 bases). CDR1 and CDR2 from the germline V gene are MDHEN and SYDVKM. CDR3 size: 12 residues. The CDR3 region has the DNA TGTGTCTCGCGGGCCGGAATCTACGAGCAGTACTTC. Encoded protein: CVSRAGIYEQYF.

The chain carries TRBV6-6 and TRBJ1-1; possible D gene TRBD1, 6 bases. V lost 6 bases, J lost 5 bases, and 13 bases lay in between. The length of the CDR3 is 13 residues. The V gene's germline CDR1 is MNHNY and CDR2 SVGAGI (reference sequence). In DNA, the CDR3 is TGTGCCAGCAGGGGCAGGGGCGGGACTGAAGCTTTCTTT. Translated, it gives CASRGRGGTEAFF.

The chain carries TRBV14 and TRBJ2-2; D remains unclear. Germline V CDR1 and CDR2: SGHDN, FVKESK. The CDR3 consists of 14 residues. The V end lost 4 bases, the J end lost 3 bases, and 9 bases lay between the germline ends. CDR3 residues: CASSRLRDTGELFF. CDR3 nucleotide sequence: TGTGCCAGCAGCCGTTTACGGGACACCGGGGAGCTGTTTTTT.

The chain employs TRBV6-6 and TRBJ1-1; no clear D. There are 12 residues in the CDR3. Germline CDR1 MNHNY, CDR2 SVGAGI (reference sequence). The ends were cut back, 6 bases at V and 2 bases at J, with 7 bases in the middle. The CDR3 here is CASSRTNTEAFF. The DNA of the CDR3 is TGTGCCAGCAGCCGGACCAACACTGAAGCTTTCTTT.

The chain combines TRBV14 with TRBJ1-1, with 8 bases aligning to TRBD1. Germline lookup yields CDR1 SGHDN and CDR2 FVKESK. This CDR3 is built from 14 residues. The trim removed 1 base at V and 4 bases at J, leaving 2 bases unmatched. This CDR3 reads CASSQVTGGTEAFF. The DNA of the CDR3 is TGTGCCAGCAGCCAAGTTACAGGGGGCACTGAAGCTTTCTTT.

The chain couples TRBV7-2 to TRBJ2-1; D may be TRBD2 (6 bases). The V gene lost 4 bases and the J gene lost 4 bases, with 14 bases spanning the gap. Per the germline V gene, CDR1 is SGHTA and CDR2 is FQGNSA. The CDR3 contains 15 residues. Written as DNA, the CDR3 is TGTGCCAGCAGCTCGGGACTGCCCATTTACAATGAGCAGTTCTTC. It translates to CASSSGLPIYNEQFF.

The V gene is TRBV30, the J gene TRBJ2-7; D may be TRBD1 (5 bases). The CDR3 length is 12 residues. In germline, CDR1 is GTSNPN, CDR2 SVGIG (reference sequence). Trimming pared 4 bases from V and 5 bases from J, leaving 12 bases between. This CDR3 reads CAWKGLRDEQYF. CDR3 DNA sequence: TGTGCCTGGAAGGGCCTCAGGGACGAGCAGTACTTC.